The entry that follows covers one T cell receptor beta chain sequence. Its antigen is currently unknown. CDR3 size: 16 residues. V was pared by 2 bases and J by 4 bases, with 17 bases between. The germline V gene has CDR1 KGHSH and CDR2 LQKENI. The data belong to a study of T cell responses to AZD1222 COVID-19 vaccine. Study-wide results and caveats: A mostly white British donor set with more females was recruited, and clonal diversity was possibly underestimated. Spike-specific TCR breadth and depth rose after two AZD1222 doses.

Using immunoSEQ multiplex PCR, the repertoire was profiled, and TCRdb retains in-frame clones only, with some absent. This sample carries 150,000 or so clones, roughly 92% of them seen once, and the ten largest clones take about 4.8%. The sequence derives from an adult in good health. The sample was peripheral blood, taken on day 0 of AZD1222 vaccination. The V call is TRBV18, the J call TRBJ1-1; D uncertain. The CDR3 here is CASSPINRPGATEAFF. The CDR3, as DNA: TGTGCCAGCTCACCAATAAATAGGCCCGGAGCCACTGAAGCTTTCTTT.